A selection of T cell receptor beta chains follows, all from one sample in a study of shared clonotypes between healthy human individuals. Profiled with immunoSEQ multiplex PCR; TCRdb holds only in-frame clones, not every one. The repertoire consists of millions of clones, with about 92% occurring once and the leading ten covering roughly 0.36%. The specimen sequenced was naive CD4+ T cells from PBMCs. Source of these receptors: a man in his late teens or twenties in good health. Some clones in this sample may be carry-over from other donors' samples. CDR3s include the opening cysteine and the closing phenylalanine or tryptophan. Fields, in order: V gene, D gene, J gene, clone size, CDR3 length, CDR3 protein, CDR3 DNA. The D gene is left open where the match is weak. Expanded clones get a size class; other rows say once, few or many, or leave the size out.

TRBV5-1,NA,TRBJ2-1,NA,15,CASSLGWGAGNEQFF,TGCGCCAGCAGCTTGGGGTGGGGCGCGGGCAATGAGCAGTTCTTC
TRBV20-1,NA,TRBJ1-2,NA,11,CSARDIYGYTF,TGCAGTGCTAGAGATATCTATGGCTACACCTTC
TRBV6-4,NA,TRBJ2-1,NA,18,CASSDPTLGAEYYNESIF,TGTGCCAGCAGTGACCCGACCTTGGGTGCAGAGTACTACAATGAGTCGATCTTC
TRBV4-3,NA,TRBJ2-7,NA,14,CASSRGTDSYEQYF,TGCGCCAGCAGCCGGGGGACTGATTCCTACGAGCAGTACTTC
TRBV19,TRBD1,TRBJ1-5,NA,14,CASSKEGANQPQHF,TGTGCCAGTAGTAAGGAGGGGGCGAATCAGCCCCAGCATTTT
TRBV7-2,NA,TRBJ2-7,NA,14,CASSSVGVPYEQYF,TGTGCCAGCAGCTCTGTAGGTGTCCCCTACGAGCAGTACTTC
TRBV29-1,TRBD1,TRBJ1-1,NA,15,CSVAYRGKVVIEAFF,TGCAGCGTAGCTTACAGGGGTAAAGTGGTCATTGAAGCTTTCTTT
TRBV5-1,TRBD2,TRBJ2-3,NA,17,CASSLGLAGIYTDTQYF,TGCGCCAGCAGCTTGGGCCTAGCGGGAATCTACACAGATACGCAGTATTTT
TRBV20-1,NA,TRBJ2-7,NA,11,CSADVIDEQYF,TGCAGTGCTGACGTTATAGACGAGCAGTACTTC
TRBV28,NA,TRBJ1-2,NA,14,CASSRNPGRRGYTF,TGTGCCAGCAGTCGCAATCCCGGACGGCGAGGCTACACCTTC
TRBV5-1,TRBD1,TRBJ1-1,once,14,CASSAEGANTEAFF,TGCGCCAGCAGCGCCGAGGGGGCGAACACTGAAGCTTTCTTT
TRBV5-1,TRBD2,TRBJ2-5,NA,15,CASSFMAGVEETQYF,TGCGCCAGCAGCTTCATGGCGGGAGTCGAGGAGACCCAGTACTTC
TRBV19,TRBD1,TRBJ1-2,once,15,CASRDRGEGNYGYTF,TGTGCCAGCAGAGACAGGGGAGAAGGGAACTATGGCTACACCTTC
TRBV6-1,NA,TRBJ1-1,NA,8,CASKGAFF,TGTGCCAGTAAAGGGGCTTTCTTT
TRBV4-3,TRBD2,TRBJ2-3,NA,17,CASSPRRSGRAADTQYF,TGCGCCAGCAGCCCCCGGCGAAGCGGGAGGGCAGCAGATACGCAGTATTTT
TRBV5-6,NA,TRBJ1-2,NA,15,CASSLDLGGGGGYTF,TGTGCCAGCAGCTTGGATTTGGGTGGCGGCGGGGGCTACACCTTC
TRBV9,NA,TRBJ1-3,NA,15,CASSVGGGSGNTIYF,TGTGCCAGCAGCGTAGGAGGGGGCTCTGGAAACACCATATATTTT
TRBV7-8,TRBD2,TRBJ2-1,NA,14,CASSFSGDNNEQFF,TGTGCCAGCAGCTTTAGCGGGGACAACAATGAGCAGTTCTTC
TRBV28,NA,TRBJ2-7,NA,12,CASSSLGHEQYF,TGTGCCAGCAGTTCATTAGGACACGAGCAGTACTTC
TRBV9,TRBD2,TRBJ2-1,NA,20,CASSVEPGLAGVHSYNEQFF,TGTGCCAGCAGCGTAGAGCCGGGACTAGCGGGAGTCCATTCCTACAATGAGCAGTTCTTC
TRBV28,NA,TRBJ2-7,NA,11,CASRLHYEQYF,TGTGCCAGCAGACTTCACTACGAGCAGTACTTC
TRBV27,TRBD2,TRBJ2-3,NA,16,CASSSQLAGVTDTQYF,TGTGCCAGCAGTTCGCAACTAGCGGGAGTTACAGATACGCAGTATTTT
TRBV28,TRBD2,TRBJ2-7,NA,13,CASLAGGRYEQYF,TGTGCCAGCCTAGCGGGAGGGAGGTACGAGCAGTACTTC
TRBV7-3,NA,TRBJ2-3,NA,15,CASSLTGGLTDTQYF,TGTGCCAGCAGCTTAACTGGGGGGCTCACAGATACGCAGTATTTT
TRBV5-4,NA,TRBJ2-5,NA,13,CASSLGVLETQYF,TGTGCCAGCAGCTTGGGGGTACTCGAGACCCAGTACTTC
TRBV6-6,NA,TRBJ1-3,NA,16,CASSYGTGLSGNTIYF,TGTGCCAGCAGTTACGGGACGGGCTTATCTGGAAACACCATATATTTT
TRBV30,NA,TRBJ1-1,NA,14,CAWRGGGQGYEAFF,TGTGCCTGGAGGGGGGGAGGCCAGGGGTACGAAGCTTTCTTT
TRBV7-3,NA,TRBJ2-1,NA,13,CASSRQQENEQFF,TGTGCCAGCAGCAGACAACAGGAGAATGAGCAGTTCTTC
TRBV6-5,TRBD1,TRBJ1-1,NA,14,CASRDRQGGTEAFF,TGTGCCAGCAGAGACCGACAGGGAGGCACTGAAGCTTTCTTT
TRBV18,TRBD1,TRBJ1-1,NA,18,CASSPTRTTGGLGTEAFF,TGTGCCAGCTCCCCTACCAGGACGACAGGGGGCTTGGGCACTGAAGCTTTCTTT
TRBV27,NA,TRBJ1-5,NA,15,CASSLLGEGNQPQHF,TGTGCCAGCAGTTTACTTGGGGAAGGCAATCAGCCCCAGCATTTT
TRBV30,NA,TRBJ2-5,NA,15,CAWSVLGVNGETQYF,TGTGCCTGGAGTGTTCTGGGGGTAAATGGAGAGACCCAGTACTTC
TRBV19,TRBD1,TRBJ1-2,NA,14,CASTLTGDLDGYTF,TGTGCCAGTACCCTCACAGGGGATCTTGACGGCTACACCTTC
TRBV5-1,TRBD1,TRBJ2-1,NA,14,CASSLGDRDNEQFF,TGCGCCAGCAGCTTGGGGGACAGGGACAATGAGCAGTTCTTC
TRBV5-4,NA,TRBJ1-2,NA,16,CASSFQFAGGTGGYTF,TGTGCCAGCAGCTTTCAGTTCGCGGGAGGAACGGGTGGCTACACCTTC
TRBV18,TRBD2,TRBJ2-1,NA,17,CASSPGLAGASYNEQFF,TGTGCCAGCTCACCCGGGCTAGCGGGAGCATCCTACAATGAGCAGTTCTTC
TRBV28,NA,TRBJ1-1,once,15,CASSIGGGGGTEAFF,TGTGCCAGCAGCATAGGGGGTGGAGGAGGCACTGAAGCTTTCTTT
TRBV9,TRBD1,TRBJ2-3,NA,16,CASSGMATGGTDTQYF,TGTGCCAGCAGCGGGATGGCCACAGGGGGTACAGATACGCAGTATTTT
TRBV28,NA,TRBJ1-1,NA,14,CASGSLTVNTEAFF,TGTGCCAGTGGTTCCTTGACAGTGAACACTGAAGCTTTCTTT
TRBV27,TRBD1,TRBJ1-2,NA,13,CASSLRGGGGYTF,TGTGCCAGCAGTTTGCGAGGGGGCGGTGGCTACACCTTC
TRBV19,NA,TRBJ2-2,NA,19,CASSHRGSTGTLNTGELFF,TGTGCCAGTAGTCACCGGGGCTCCACCGGGACACTGAACACCGGGGAGCTGTTTTTT
TRBV28,NA,TRBJ2-2,NA,13,CASRNRGGGELFF,TGTGCCAGCAGGAACAGGGGAGGGGGGGAGCTGTTTTTT
TRBV2,TRBD1,TRBJ2-7,NA,12,CASRGQGFEQYF,TGTGCCAGCAGGGGACAGGGGTTCGAGCAGTACTTC
TRBV6-5,NA,TRBJ2-2,NA,15,CASSSTGTVTGELFF,TGTGCCAGCAGTTCAACCGGGACTGTCACCGGGGAGCTGTTTTTT
TRBV29-1,NA,TRBJ1-1,NA,10,CSVGSELAFF,TGCAGCGTTGGGAGTGAGTTGGCTTTCTTT